This is a list of T cell receptor beta chains from one sample in a study of blood T cell repertoires in COVID-19. TCRdb's table, derived via immunoSEQ multiplex PCR, lists solely in-frame clones and lacks some. The table records about 230,000 clones, around 80% of them present only once. Sequencing was done on a sample of peripheral blood. These receptor sequences come from a man aged 35-49 years with active or convalescent COVID-19. The CDR3 runs from the conserved cysteine through the conserved F or W. A D gene is named only where the DNA matches it firmly. The size of a clone is reported for some rows only, either as once, few or many, or as a class for expanded clones.

clone_size: once
j_call: TRBJ2-5
d_call: TRBD1
v_call: TRBV10-3
cdr3_nt: TGTGCCATCAGTGAACACAGGGGGCAGGCGGAGACCCAGTACTTC
cdr3_aa: CAISEHRGQAETQYF

clone_size: NA
j_call: TRBJ2-1
d_call: TRBD2
v_call: TRBV6-4
cdr3_nt: TGTGCCAGCAGCGAAAGGACTAGCGGAAACAATGAGCAGTTCTTC
cdr3_aa: CASSERTSGNNEQFF

clone_size: NA
j_call: TRBJ1-2
d_call: NA
v_call: TRBV28
cdr3_nt: TGTGCCAGCAGTCTAACAGGGTATGGCTACACCTTC
cdr3_aa: CASSLTGYGYTF

clone_size: NA
j_call: TRBJ1-1
d_call: NA
v_call: TRBV12-3/TRBV12-4
cdr3_nt: TGTGCCAGCAGTATAAAAGGGAGCACTGAAGCTTTCTTT
cdr3_aa: CASSIKGSTEAFF

clone_size: NA
j_call: TRBJ1-1
d_call: NA
v_call: TRBV9
cdr3_nt: TGTGCCAGCAGCGTAGATAGGGGCACTGAAGCTTTCTTT
cdr3_aa: CASSVDRGTEAFF

clone_size: NA
j_call: TRBJ2-1
d_call: NA
v_call: TRBV6-1
cdr3_nt: TGTGCCAGCAGTGACGCGGCAGGGCTGGCGAATGAGCAGTTCTTC
cdr3_aa: CASSDAAGLANEQFF

clone_size: NA
j_call: TRBJ2-3
d_call: NA
v_call: TRBV7-3
cdr3_nt: TGTGCCAGCAGCTTAGGATTGACATACAGCACAGATACGCAGTATTTT
cdr3_aa: CASSLGLTYSTDTQYF

clone_size: NA
j_call: TRBJ2-3
d_call: TRBD2
v_call: TRBV3-1/TRBV3-2
cdr3_nt: TGTGCCAGCAGCGCGAGGACTAGCGGGCCGCCAGATACGCAGTATTTT
cdr3_aa: CASSARTSGPPDTQYF

clone_size: NA
j_call: TRBJ1-1
d_call: NA
v_call: TRBV5-6
cdr3_nt: TGTGCCAGCAGCTCGCATGAGGGGGTGTACACTGAAGCTTTCTTT
cdr3_aa: CASSSHEGVYTEAFF

clone_size: NA
j_call: TRBJ1-4
d_call: NA
v_call: TRBV5-1
cdr3_nt: TGCGCCAGCAGTTCCGGGACACCTACTAATGAAAAACTGTTTTTT
cdr3_aa: CASSSGTPTNEKLFF

clone_size: many
j_call: TRBJ1-2
d_call: NA
v_call: TRBV9
cdr3_nt: TGTGCCAGCAGCGCCCAGTATGGAATAGACGCCAAGGGGGACTATGGCTACACCTTC
cdr3_aa: CASSAQYGIDAKGDYGYTF

clone_size: NA
j_call: TRBJ1-2
d_call: NA
v_call: TRBV19
cdr3_nt: TGTGCCAGTAGTAAGGGGACATACTATGGCTACACCTTC
cdr3_aa: CASSKGTYYGYTF

clone_size: NA
j_call: TRBJ1-2
d_call: NA
v_call: TRBV3-1/TRBV3-2
cdr3_nt: TGTGCCAGCAGCCAGGGGGCTGGCTATGGCTACACCTTC
cdr3_aa: CASSQGAGYGYTF

clone_size: NA
j_call: TRBJ2-1
d_call: NA
v_call: TRBV7-2
cdr3_nt: TGTGCCAGCAGCTTACCCTTCAGGGGTCGGGTATTCAATGAGCAGTTCTTC
cdr3_aa: CASSLPFRGRVFNEQFF

clone_size: once
j_call: TRBJ1-6
d_call: NA
v_call: TRBV4-3
cdr3_nt: TGCGCCAGCAGCCAAGAACTAGTCCGTAAAGACTATAATTCACCCCTCCACTTT
cdr3_aa: CASSQELVRKDYNSPLHF

clone_size: once
j_call: TRBJ1-3
d_call: NA
v_call: TRBV7-6
cdr3_nt: TGTGCCAGCAGCTTAGGTAGTGACACCATATATTTT
cdr3_aa: CASSLGSDTIYF

clone_size: NA
j_call: TRBJ1-1
d_call: NA
v_call: TRBV7-6
cdr3_nt: TGTGCCAGCAGCTCCGGGACTTACACTGAAGCTTTCTTT
cdr3_aa: CASSSGTYTEAFF

clone_size: NA
j_call: TRBJ1-1
d_call: NA
v_call: TRBV5-1
cdr3_nt: TGCGCCAGCAGCTCCTTAAAAGGTTTTGGAGAGGCTGCCCAGGCTTTCTTT
cdr3_aa: CASSSLKGFGEAAQAFF

clone_size: NA
j_call: TRBJ2-7
d_call: TRBD2
v_call: TRBV7-9
cdr3_nt: TGTGCCAGCAGCTCTAGCGGGAAGTACTACGAGCAGTACTTC
cdr3_aa: CASSSSGKYYEQYF

clone_size: NA
j_call: TRBJ2-7
d_call: TRBD1
v_call: TRBV3-1/TRBV3-2
cdr3_nt: TGTGCCAGCAGCCCTCAGGGGACAGTCTCCTACGAGCAGTACTTC
cdr3_aa: CASSPQGTVSYEQYF

clone_size: once
j_call: TRBJ1-5
d_call: NA
v_call: TRBV7-8
cdr3_nt: TGTGCCAGCAGCCGAAAAATAAGCAATCAGCCCCAGCATTTT
cdr3_aa: CASSRKISNQPQHF

clone_size: few
j_call: TRBJ2-5
d_call: NA
v_call: TRBV25-1
cdr3_nt: TGTGCCAGCAGTGAGGCTAGCGCAGGAGAGACCCAGTACTTC
cdr3_aa: CASSEASAGETQYF

clone_size: once
j_call: TRBJ1-1
d_call: TRBD1
v_call: TRBV2
cdr3_nt: TGTGCCAGCAGTCCAGGGGGCACTGAAGCTTTCTTT
cdr3_aa: CASSPGGTEAFF

clone_size: NA
j_call: TRBJ2-2
d_call: NA
v_call: TRBV7-3
cdr3_nt: TGTGCCAGCAGCTTAGGGCTTGGACAGTCTGGTAGCACCGGGGAGCTGTTTTTT
cdr3_aa: CASSLGLGQSGSTGELFF

clone_size: NA
j_call: TRBJ2-7
d_call: TRBD2
v_call: TRBV23-1
cdr3_nt: TGCGCCAGCAGTCAACAAGAACTAGCGGGAGATTACGAGCAGTACTTC
cdr3_aa: CASSQQELAGDYEQYF

clone_size: NA
j_call: TRBJ1-1
d_call: TRBD1
v_call: TRBV7-2
cdr3_nt: TGTGCCAGCAGCTTAATCGGGACAGGGGGCGGAATGAACACTGAAGCTTTCTTT
cdr3_aa: CASSLIGTGGGMNTEAFF

clone_size: NA
j_call: TRBJ2-3
d_call: NA
v_call: TRBV14
cdr3_nt: TGTGCCAGCAGCCAATACTCTGAGAGGACGCAGTATTTT
cdr3_aa: CASSQYSERTQYF

clone_size: NA
j_call: TRBJ1-2
d_call: NA
v_call: TRBV6-5
cdr3_nt: TGTGCCAGCAGCCTAACGACAGCCTCCAACTATGGCTACACCTTC
cdr3_aa: CASSLTTASNYGYTF

clone_size: NA
j_call: TRBJ2-3
d_call: NA
v_call: TRBV7-8
cdr3_nt: TGTGCCAGCAGCTTAGCGGGCCTTAGTGCAGATACGCAGTATTTT
cdr3_aa: CASSLAGLSADTQYF

clone_size: once
j_call: TRBJ2-6
d_call: TRBD1
v_call: TRBV19
cdr3_nt: TGTGCCAGTAGTATAGTACAGGGGGCGAGAAGCTCTGGGGCCAACGTCCTGACTTTC
cdr3_aa: CASSIVQGARSSGANVLTF

clone_size: NA
j_call: TRBJ1-2
d_call: NA
v_call: TRBV3-1/TRBV3-2
cdr3_nt: TGTGCCAGCAGCCGCGGGACCGTCGCCTTTGGGGATGGCTACACCTTC
cdr3_aa: CASSRGTVAFGDGYTF

clone_size: few
j_call: TRBJ2-1
d_call: TRBD2
v_call: TRBV29-1
cdr3_nt: TGCAGCGTTGAAGGGCGGGAGCTCACCTACAATGAGCAGTTCTTC
cdr3_aa: CSVEGRELTYNEQFF

clone_size: NA
j_call: TRBJ1-3
d_call: TRBD1
v_call: TRBV7-6
cdr3_nt: TGTGCCAGCAGCCCACGACAGGGGGCGGCTGGAAACACCATATATTTT
cdr3_aa: CASSPRQGAAGNTIYF

clone_size: NA
j_call: TRBJ1-1
d_call: NA
v_call: TRBV19
cdr3_nt: TGTGCCAGTAGCAACAGGATCACTGAAGCTTTCTTT
cdr3_aa: CASSNRITEAFF

clone_size: NA
j_call: TRBJ2-5
d_call: NA
v_call: TRBV11-2
cdr3_nt: TGTGCCAGCAGCTTAAATCGAGAGACCCAGTACTTC
cdr3_aa: CASSLNRETQYF

clone_size: NA
j_call: TRBJ1-2
d_call: NA
v_call: TRBV25-1
cdr3_nt: TGTGCCAGCAGTGAAGGGCACGGCTACACCTTC
cdr3_aa: CASSEGHGYTF

clone_size: NA
j_call: TRBJ1-1
d_call: NA
v_call: TRBV5-5
cdr3_nt: TGTGCCAGCAGCTTGTCGGAGGGGCGGAGGAACACTGAAGCTTTCTTT
cdr3_aa: CASSLSEGRRNTEAFF

clone_size: NA
j_call: TRBJ2-3
d_call: NA
v_call: TRBV5-1
cdr3_nt: TGCGCCAGCAGCCCCGGGGAAGCGTTTAGCACAGATACGCAGTATTTT
cdr3_aa: CASSPGEAFSTDTQYF

clone_size: NA
j_call: TRBJ1-1
d_call: NA
v_call: TRBV6-1
cdr3_nt: TGTGCCAGCAGTGAATGGGCTTCGAACACTGAAGCTTTCTTT
cdr3_aa: CASSEWASNTEAFF

clone_size: NA
j_call: TRBJ1-4
d_call: NA
v_call: TRBV4-1
cdr3_nt: TGCGCCAGCAGCCAAGGAGCTTGGGAGACTAATGAAAAACTGTTTTTT
cdr3_aa: CASSQGAWETNEKLFF

clone_size: once
j_call: TRBJ2-5
d_call: NA
v_call: TRBV5-1
cdr3_nt: TGCGCCAGCAGCTTGGCCGGGCAGGGAGGTTCGGAGACCCAGTACTTC
cdr3_aa: CASSLAGQGGSETQYF

clone_size: NA
j_call: TRBJ2-1
d_call: NA
v_call: TRBV30
cdr3_nt: TGTGCCTGGACCGGAGGAGATGAGCAGTTCTTC
cdr3_aa: CAWTGGDEQFF

clone_size: NA
j_call: TRBJ2-2
d_call: TRBD1
v_call: TRBV4-2
cdr3_nt: TGTGCCAGCAGCCAAGGGATACAGGGGTTCAACACCGGGGAGCTGTTTTTT
cdr3_aa: CASSQGIQGFNTGELFF

clone_size: few
j_call: TRBJ1-3
d_call: TRBD1
v_call: TRBV5-6
cdr3_nt: TGTGCCAGCAGCGTGGACAGGGGCGGAAACACCATATATTTT
cdr3_aa: CASSVDRGGNTIYF

clone_size: NA
j_call: TRBJ2-7
d_call: NA
v_call: TRBV25-1
cdr3_nt: TGTGCCAGCAGTGACCCGGGACAACACTACGAGCAGTACTTC
cdr3_aa: CASSDPGQHYEQYF

clone_size: NA
j_call: TRBJ2-2
d_call: TRBD1
v_call: TRBV19
cdr3_nt: TGTGCCAGCAACTCGCCCCCGGGGACAGGGGCCACCGGGGAGCTGTTTTTT
cdr3_aa: CASNSPPGTGATGELFF

clone_size: NA
j_call: TRBJ1-2
d_call: NA
v_call: TRBV18
cdr3_nt: TGTGCCAGCTCAACGGGGGGGAACTATGGCTACACCTTC
cdr3_aa: CASSTGGNYGYTF

clone_size: NA
j_call: TRBJ2-1
d_call: NA
v_call: TRBV15
cdr3_nt: TGTGCCACCAGCAGGTCCCCCGGGGGAAACTACAATGAGCAGTTCTTC
cdr3_aa: CATSRSPGGNYNEQFF

clone_size: NA
j_call: TRBJ1-4
d_call: TRBD1
v_call: TRBV2
cdr3_nt: TGTGCCAGCAGTCGGGATGGACAGGGGAGGGAAAAACTGTTTTTT
cdr3_aa: CASSRDGQGREKLFF

clone_size: NA
j_call: TRBJ1-1
d_call: NA
v_call: TRBV7-9
cdr3_nt: TGTGCCAGCAGCTTAGCCGGAGTGGGGGGAGAGACTGAAGCTTTCTTT
cdr3_aa: CASSLAGVGGETEAFF

clone_size: NA
j_call: TRBJ2-6
d_call: NA
v_call: TRBV19
cdr3_nt: TGTGCCAGTCAAAACTCTGGGGCCAACGTCCTGACTTTC
cdr3_aa: CASQNSGANVLTF

clone_size: NA
j_call: TRBJ2-1
d_call: TRBD2
v_call: TRBV7-2
cdr3_nt: TGTGCCAGCAGCTTAGGGCTAGCGGGAGGCAATGAGCAGTTCTTC
cdr3_aa: CASSLGLAGGNEQFF